These 29 T cell receptor beta chains were sequenced from one sample in a study of OX40 agonist ivuxolimab in advanced cancers. Data came from immunoSEQ multiplex PCR; TCRdb stores just in-frame clones and leaves some out. The repertoire holds about 38,000 clones, with approximately 80% as singletons. Source: CD4+ or CD8+ T cells sorted from blood, taken in a trial of the OX40 agonist ivuxolimab. These receptors originate from an adult with an advanced solid tumor such as melanoma, head and neck, liver or kidney cancer.

This clone was recorded only once. The V gene is TRBV28, the J gene TRBJ2-7; 7 nucleotides agree with TRBD1. The germline V gene has CDR1 MDHEN and CDR2 SYDVKM. The CDR3 consists of 15 residues. V was pared by 2 bases and J by 1 base, with 5 bases of the junction left unmatched. The CDR3 sequence is CASSLAAGGSYEQYF. The CDR3 DNA reads TGTGCCAGCAGTTTAGCGGCAGGGGGTTCCTACGAGCAGTACTTC.

In its sample, this clone was seen once. The chain employs TRBV5-4 and TRBJ2-1; TRBD1 aligns across 8 bases. J gave up 6 bases and V 3 bases, and 8 bases lay outside the gene matches. This CDR3 comprises 15 residues. Germline CDR1 SGHNT, CDR2 YYREEE (reference sequence). The CDR3, as DNA: TGTGCCAGCAGCTACGACAGGGGTATCCGCAATGAGCAGTTCTTC. This codes for CASSYDRGIRNEQFF.

Remarks on this clone: The sample carries other DNA sequences with the same CDR3. CDR3 sequence (DNA): TGCGCCAGCAGCTTGGCGCTAGGGACAGATACGCAGTATTTT. This codes for CASSLALGTDTQYF. The V gene is TRBV5-1, the J gene TRBJ2-3; no firm D call. The V gene lost 0 bases and the J gene lost 3 bases, with 8 bases spanning the gap. The CDR3 length is 14 residues. Germline loops: CDR1 SGHRS, CDR2 YFSETQ.

The chain carries TRBV27 and TRBJ2-5, with D perhaps TRBD1 (5 bases). In germline, CDR1 is MNHEY, CDR2 SMNVEV (reference sequence). CDR3 size: 16 residues. V lost 6 bases and J lost 5, with 22 bases in between. For the CDR3, the DNA is TGTGCCAGCAGCCCCAAGATCGACAGAGCATCCGAGACCCAGTACTTC. It encodes CASSPKIDRASETQYF.

V and J are TRBV7-2 and TRBJ2-4; no definite D call. Trimming removed 5 bases at V and 0 bases at J, with 14 bases between. The V gene's germline CDR1 is SGHTA and CDR2 FQGNSA. The length of the CDR3 is 16 residues. As DNA, the CDR3 is TGTGCCAGCAGCCAGGAGATCATCCTAGCCAAAAACATTCAGTACTTC. Its translation is CASSQEIILAKNIQYF.

The CDR3 bases are TGTGCCAGCAGCCAACAGGGGAACACTGAAGCTTTCTTT. As protein: CASSQQGNTEAFF. V is TRBV7-3 and J is TRBJ1-1, with a weak D call TRBD1 (6 bases). The V gene lost 5 bases and the J gene lost 1 base, with 8 bases spanning the gap. This CDR3 has 13 residues. The germline V gene encodes CDR1 SGHTA and CDR2 FQGTGA.

The chain combines TRBV30 with TRBJ1-4; D might be TRBD1 (6 bases). The germline CDR1 and CDR2 sequences are GTSNPN and SVGIG (reference sequence). The V end was cut by 0 bases, the J end by 5 bases, with 13 bases between. The CDR3 loop spans 15 amino acids. The CDR3 sequence is CAWSVTRGGNEKLFF. In DNA form, the CDR3 reads TGTGCCTGGAGTGTAACTCGAGGGGGAAATGAAAAACTGTTTTTT.

The J gene is TRBJ2-3, the V gene TRBV15; no definite D call. The CDR3 is 16 amino acids. V gave up 0 bases and J gave up 1 base, with 11 bases separating them. CDR1 and CDR2 (germline): LNHNV, YYDKDF (reference sequence). The CDR3 bases are TGTGCCACCAGCAGAGAGGGGTCCAGGCGCACAGATACGCAGTATTTT. This codes for CATSREGSRRTDTQYF. Filled out from reference TRBV15 and TRBJ2-3, the complete variable domain reads DAMVIQNPRYQVTQFGKPVTLSCSQTLNHNVMYWYQQKSSQAPKLLFHYYDKDFNNEADTPDNFQSRRPNTSFCFLDIRSPGLGDTAMYLCATSREGSRRTDTQYFGPGTRLTVL.

Only one count was recorded for this clone. The gene calls are TRBV5-6 and TRBJ1-4, with D uncertain. The V gene's germline CDR1 is SGHDT and CDR2 YYEEEE. V shed 3 bases and J shed 10 bases, with 13 bases lying between them. CDR3 length: 13 amino acids. CDR3 sequence (DNA): TGTGCCAGCAGCTCCTCGAATGCCCGAAAACTGTTTTTT. It encodes CASSSSNARKLFF.

This clone was seen a handful of times. This chain uses TRBV30 with TRBJ2-1; TRBD2 aligns across 14 bases. The germline gives CDR1 GTSNPN, CDR2 SVGIG (reference sequence). Trimming removed 3 bases from V and 6 bases from J; junction bases left unmatched: 4. CDR3 length: 15 amino acids. Here the CDR3 reads CAWSPGTSGGNEQFF. The CDR3 nucleotides are TGTGCCTGGAGCCCTGGGACTAGCGGGGGCAATGAGCAGTTCTTC. Full variable domain (outside the CDR3, taken from reference TRBV30 and TRBJ2-1): SQTIHQWPATLVQPVGSPLSLECTVEGTSNPNLYWYRQAAGRGLQLLFYSVGIGQISSEVPQNLSASRPQDRQFILSSKKLLLSDSGFYLCAWSPGTSGGNEQFFGPGTRLTVL.

V gene TRBV7-9 combines with J gene TRBJ2-7; TRBD1 matches at 7 bases. The CDR3 consists of 13 residues. CDR1 and CDR2 (germline): SEHNR, FQNEAQ (reference sequence). Germline trimming cut 5 bases from V and 0 bases from J; bases unmatched to any gene: 1. The CDR3 coding sequence is TGTGCCAGCAGCCGACAGGGCTCCTACGAGCAGTACTTC. Amino acid sequence: CASSRQGSYEQYF. Full variable domain (remainder filled in from reference TRBV7-9 and TRBJ2-7): DTGVSQNPRHKITKRGQNVTFRCDPISEHNRLYWYRQTLGQGPEFLTYFQNEAQLEKSRLLSDRFSAERPKGSFSTLEIQRTEQGDSAMYLCASSRQGSYEQYFGPGTRLTVT.

In this sample, this clone turned up once. The chain joins TRBV4-1 to TRBJ2-1, with D perhaps TRBD2 (5 bases). The germline gives CDR1 MGHRA, CDR2 YSYEKL. The CDR3 is 17 amino acids. Trimming shortened V by 4 bases and J by 0 bases, and 16 bases separated the two germline ends. The CDR3 region is CASSPLSFGVSYNEQFF. CDR3 nucleotides: TGCGCCAGCAGCCCTCTATCTTTCGGGGTCTCCTACAATGAGCAGTTCTTC.

The chain is built from TRBV28 and TRBJ2-3; TRBD2 agrees at 7 bases. V trimming: 2 bases; J trimming: 9 bases; junction bases outside the gene matches: 11. CDR3 length equals 15 residues. CDR1 and CDR2 from the germline V gene are MDHEN and SYDVKM. The CDR3 DNA follows: TGTGCCAGCAGTTTAACAGCGGGGACTTTTGGAACGCAGTATTTT. Amino acids: CASSLTAGTFGTQYF.

This clone was detected only a few times. The rearrangement uses TRBV12-1 and TRBJ2-2; the D call in the table, TRBD2, was not verified against the DNA. TRBV12-1 is termed a pseudogene. The CDR3 loop spans 13 amino acids. The CDR3 region is CASSPRCTGELFF. The CDR3 bases are TGTGCCAGCAGCCCGAGGTGCACCGGGGAGCTGTTTTTT.

The chain has TRBV18 and TRBJ2-1; TRBD1 is a possible D gene (7 bases). This CDR3 spans 18 amino acids. The V end was cut by 0 bases, the J end by 2 bases, with 17 bases between. Looked up from germline, CDR1 is KGHSH and CDR2 is LQKENI. The CDR3 bases are TGTGCCAGCTCACCACCTGCGGGCAGGGGGAGGACCTACAATGAGCAGTTCTTC. It codes for CASSPPAGRGRTYNEQFF.

Written as DNA, the CDR3 is TGTGCCAGCAGTGACGGGACTAGCGGCGACTACGAGCAGTACTTC. Amino acid sequence: CASSDGTSGDYEQYF. This chain connects TRBV6-1 to TRBJ2-7, with 11 bases fitting TRBD2. With 3 bases clipped from V and 3 bases from J, the junction kept 4 bases outside the gene matches. The CDR3 covers 15 residues. Germline CDR1 MNHNS, CDR2 SASEGT.

The chain combines TRBV6-1 with TRBJ1-3; tentatively, D is TRBD1 (6 bases). The V and J ends lost 1 base and 9 bases respectively, with 16 bases between them. This CDR3 comprises 15 residues. In germline, CDR1 is MNHNS, CDR2 SASEGT. The DNA of the CDR3 is TGTGCCAGCAGTGAAGATTGGGGGGCTAGTAGCACCATATATTTT. This translates into CASSEDWGASSTIYF.

V is TRBV11-2 and J is TRBJ2-2, with D uncertain. This CDR3 comprises 13 residues. Germline loops: CDR1 SGHAT, CDR2 FQNNGV. V shed 6 bases and J shed 5 bases, with 10 bases lying between them. CDR3 nucleotides: TGTGCCAGCAGGGTGGTGGTGACCGGGGAGCTGTTTTTT. This translates into CASRVVVTGELFF.

This clone was seen a single time. The gene calls are TRBV6-5 and TRBJ2-7; 10 positions agree with TRBD1. After removal of 8 bases from V and 1 base from J, the junction contained 8 bases not matched to a gene. This CDR3 has 15 amino acids. Germline CDR1 is MNHEY and CDR2 is SVGAGI. The chain's CDR3 is CASGRGQGRSYEQYF. The CDR3 bases are TGTGCCAGCGGTCGGGGACAGGGGCGATCCTACGAGCAGTACTTC.

The gene calls are TRBV7-3 and TRBJ2-3; D may be TRBD1 or TRBD2 (5 bases each). This CDR3 has 14 amino acids. Trimming stripped 5 bases from V and 2 bases from J, with 11 bases between. Germline CDR1 reads SGHTA; CDR2 reads FQGTGA. CDR3 nucleotides: TGTGCCAGCAGCCAAACCGGGGCCACAGATACGCAGTATTTT. Its protein product is CASSQTGATDTQYF.

Of note for this clone: Other nucleotide sequences in the sample specify the same CDR3. The genes are TRBV7-9 and TRBJ1-5, with 8 bases that match TRBD1. Trimming cost V 3 bases and J 2 bases; bases outside gene matches: 6. The germline V gene has CDR1 SEHNR and CDR2 FQNEAQ (reference sequence). CDR3 length equals 16 residues. The CDR3 reads CASSLGTGFGNQPQHF. CDR3 sequence (DNA): TGTGCCAGCAGCTTGGGGACAGGATTTGGCAATCAGCCCCAGCATTTT.

This clone came up once. The V call is TRBV6-6, the J call TRBJ2-7; D tentatively fits TRBD1 or TRBD2 (5 bases each). Trimming stripped 7 bases from V and 0 bases from J, with 16 bases between. The CDR3 runs 15 residues. From germline, CDR1 is MNHNY and CDR2 SVGAGI (reference sequence). The CDR3 DNA sequence: TGTGCCAGCAAGGCTACTGGGGGTAGCTCCTACGAGCAGTACTTC. Protein product: CASKATGGSSYEQYF.

The rearrangement links TRBV5-1 to TRBJ1-6, with D perhaps TRBD1 (5 bases). The CDR3 length is 16 residues. The germline V gene encodes CDR1 SGHRS and CDR2 YFSETQ. V lost 4 bases, J lost 9 bases, and 20 bases lay in between. CDR3: CASSISLGEGGSPLHF. In DNA, the CDR3 is TGCGCCAGCAGCATATCCTTGGGGGAAGGTGGTTCACCCCTCCACTTT.

The chain recombines TRBV10-3 with TRBJ2-2; D remains ambiguous. Germline-derived CDR1 and CDR2 are ENHRY and SYGVKD. The CDR3 extends over 15 amino acids. V lost 6 bases and J 6 bases, leaving 17 bases between the germline ends. CDR3 loop: CAIREDTLRAGELFF. The CDR3 region has the DNA TGTGCCATCAGAGAAGACACCCTAAGGGCCGGGGAGCTGTTTTTT.

The chain is built from TRBV9 and TRBJ2-3; 11 positions match TRBD1. This CDR3 region has 16 residues. Germline CDR1 reads SGDLS; CDR2 reads YYNGEE. Trimming removed 4 bases from V and 2 bases from J; junction bases left unmatched: 6. The CDR3 DNA follows: TGTGCCAGCAGCCGCGGACAGGGGGCTGTCACAGATACGCAGTATTTT. It encodes CASSRGQGAVTDTQYF.

This CDR3 is CASSPPNRATNEKLFF. As DNA, the CDR3 is TGCGCCAGCAGCCCACCGAACAGGGCAACTAATGAAAAACTGTTTTTT. The chain has TRBV4-1 and TRBJ1-4; D is perhaps TRBD1 (6 bases). The CDR3 length is 16 residues. Trimming pared 4 bases from V and 0 bases from J, leaving 12 bases between. Germline assignment: CDR1 MGHRA and CDR2 YSYEKL.

The rearrangement links TRBV6-5 to TRBJ2-7, with TRBD1 identical over 12 bases. After removal of 6 bases from V and 4 bases from J, the junction contained 7 bases not matched to a gene. Germline loops: CDR1 MNHEY, CDR2 SVGAGI. This CDR3 has 15 residues. CDR3 coding DNA: TGTGCCAGCAGCCAAGGGACAGGGGGCATGTACGAGCAGTACTTC. Amino acid sequence: CASSQGTGGMYEQYF.

The chain combines TRBV6-4 with TRBJ2-7; D might be TRBD2 (6 bases). V lost 3 bases and J 0 bases, leaving 15 bases between the germline ends. Germline V lookup: CDR1 MRHNA, CDR2 SNTAGT. This CDR3 contains 16 residues. The CDR3 is CASSDIRSGSSYEQYF. The CDR3 bases are TGTGCCAGCAGTGATATTCGTAGCGGAAGCTCCTACGAGCAGTACTTC.

The chain couples TRBV7-2 to TRBJ2-5, with D unclear. The CDR3 has 16 amino acids. CDR1 and CDR2 from the germline V gene are SGHTA and FQGNSA. Between the trimmed V and J ends, which lost 0 bases and 2 bases, there was a span of 13 bases. The CDR3 DNA reads as TGTGCCAGCAGCTTAGCGTCACCCATCCGGCAAGAGACCCAGTACTTC. This codes for CASSLASPIRQETQYF.